These 12 T cell receptor beta chains came from one sample sequenced in a study of cytomegalovirus exposure and HLA in healthy donors. The PCR made use of 60 Vbeta and 13 Jbeta primers. Profiling relied on immunoSEQ multiplex PCR, and the TCRdb table lists in-frame clones only, not all of them. The sample has about 160,000 clones; around 85% are singletons. Sequencing input: PBMCs. These receptors originate from a man aged 40-49 years in good health and CMV-seronegative.

The chain employs TRBV2 and TRBJ2-7; D is possibly TRBD1 (6 bases). V gave up 5 bases and J gave up 1 base, with 9 bases separating them. The CDR3 consists of 13 residues. The germline gives CDR1 SNHLY, CDR2 FYNNEI. CDR3 sequence reads: CASSWGTSYEQYF. CDR3 DNA: TGTGCCAGCAGTTGGGGGACATCCTACGAGCAGTACTTC.

The chain combines TRBV19 with TRBJ2-6; 10 nucleotides align to TRBD1. V lost 6 bases to trimming and J lost 4 bases; unmatched junction nucleotides: 3. This CDR3 contains 15 residues. CDR1 and CDR2 (germline): LNHDA, SQIVND (reference sequence). In nucleotides, the CDR3 is TGTGCCAGTAGCGACAGGGGGCCAGGGGCCAACGTCCTGACTTTC. Its protein product is CASSDRGPGANVLTF.

The CDR3 reads CASSSGQGRSPLHF. DNA of the CDR3: TGTGCCAGCAGCTCCGGACAGGGGAGATCACCCCTCCACTTT. This sequence joins TRBV5-4 and TRBJ1-6; TRBD1 matches at 9 bases. This CDR3 is built from 14 residues. Germline trimming cut 3 bases from V and 10 bases from J; bases unmatched to any gene: 5. The germline gives CDR1 SGHNT, CDR2 YYREEE (reference sequence).

The rearrangement joins TRBV7-9 to TRBJ2-3; D gene ambiguous. CDR1 and CDR2 (germline): SEHNR, FQNEAQ (reference sequence). This CDR3 region has 15 residues. Trimming removed 5 bases at V and 2 bases at J, with 14 bases between. CDR3 sequence: CASSPQAANTDTQYF. CDR3 nucleotides: TGTGCCAGCAGCCCCCAGGCCGCCAACACAGATACGCAGTATTTT. Filled out from reference TRBV7-9 and TRBJ2-3, the complete variable domain reads DTGVSQNPRHKITKRGQNVTFRCDPISEHNRLYWYRQTLGQGPEFLTYFQNEAQLEKSRLLSDRFSAERPKGSFSTLEIQRTEQGDSAMYLCASSPQAANTDTQYFGPGTRLTVL.

The rearrangement joins TRBV18 to TRBJ1-6; D unclear. CDR3 length: 14 amino acids. Germline V lookup: CDR1 KGHSH, CDR2 LQKENI. Trimming left V 3 bases short and J 7 bases short, with 10 bases between. CDR3 region: CASSPGSPNSPLHF. DNA for the CDR3: TGTGCCAGCTCACCGGGCAGTCCGAATTCACCCCTCCACTTT.

Only one count was recorded for this clone. The chain joins TRBV10-3 to TRBJ2-7; D call uncertain. The CDR3 loop spans 13 amino acids. The V end was cut by 6 bases, the J end by 0 bases, with 9 bases between. Germline V gene data show CDR1 as ENHRY and CDR2 as SYGVKD. CDR3 region: CAIRGPSSYEQYF. The CDR3 DNA reads as TGTGCCATCAGGGGCCCGAGCTCCTACGAGCAGTACTTC.

This chain connects TRBV9 to TRBJ2-7, with no clear D. V lost 0 bases to trimming and J lost 5 bases, with 12 bases between them. Germline V gene sequence: CDR1 SGDLS, CDR2 YYNGEE. This CDR3 is 14 amino acids long. The CDR3 is CASSVATGYDEQYF. In DNA form, the CDR3 reads TGTGCCAGCAGCGTAGCTACCGGGTACGACGAGCAGTACTTC. Supplemented by reference TRBV9 and TRBJ2-7, the full variable domain reads DSGVTQTPKHLITATGQRVTLRCSPRSGDLSVYWYQQSLDQGLQFLIQYYNGEERAKGNILERFSAQQFPDLHSELNLSSLELGDSALYFCASSVATGYDEQYFGPGTRLTVT.

V usage is TRBV19 and J usage is TRBJ1-5; no reliable D call. Trimming took 2 bases from V and 1 from J, leaving 15 bases between them. Germline CDR1 and CDR2: LNHDA and SQIVND (reference sequence). The CDR3 runs to 17 residues. The CDR3 DNA follows: TGTGCCAGTAGTATACGCAGTAGCACGTTAAGCAATCAGCCCCAGCATTTT. This codes for CASSIRSSTLSNQPQHF.

In this sample, this clone turned up a few times. The genes are TRBV18 and TRBJ2-1; D may be TRBD2 (5 bases). Germline CDR1 reads KGHSH; CDR2 reads LQKENI. The CDR3 has 16 residues. The germline V and J ends were trimmed by 0 bases and 9 bases, with 18 bases remaining between them. CDR3 in DNA: TGTGCCAGCTCACCACCGTGGGGTCTAGCCGGCACTGAGCAGTTCTTC. Protein sequence: CASSPPWGLAGTEQFF.

The genes are TRBV6-1 and TRBJ2-5; 9 bases line up with TRBD1. The J call may be incorrect, as the DNA end agrees better with TRBJ2-7. CDR1 is MNHNS and CDR2 is SASEGT in the germline V gene. This CDR3 is 16 amino acids long. This CDR3 is CASSDGGGTGTYEQYF. The CDR3 nucleotides read TGTGCCAGCAGTGATGGAGGGGGGACAGGGACCTACGAGCAGTACTTC.

CDR3: CASSLTSGEGETQYF. CDR3 bases: TGTGCCAGCAGCTTGACTAGCGGGGAAGGAGAGACCCAGTACTTC. The V call is TRBV7-3, the J call TRBJ2-5; the match to TRBD2 covers 11 bases. V gave up 3 bases and J gave up 4 bases; unmatched junction bases: 4. The CDR3 has 15 residues. Germline lookup yields CDR1 SGHTA and CDR2 FQGTGA.

This clone is a singleton in its sample. The chain employs TRBV7-9 and TRBJ2-7; perhaps TRBD1 as D (6 bases). This CDR3 contains 13 residues. V lost 3 bases and J 4 bases, leaving 10 bases between the germline ends. Germline V gene sequence: CDR1 SEHNR, CDR2 FQNEAQ (reference sequence). The CDR3, as DNA: TGTGCCAGCAGCTTCAGGGGTCAGTACGAGCAGTACTTC. It specifies CASSFRGQYEQYF. The full variable domain, completed using reference TRBV7-9 and TRBJ2-7, is DTGVSQNPRHKITKRGQNVTFRCDPISEHNRLYWYRQTLGQGPEFLTYFQNEAQLEKSRLLSDRFSAERPKGSFSTLEIQRTEQGDSAMYLCASSFRGQYEQYFGPGTRLTVT.